These T cell receptor beta chains were read from a single sample in a study of technical replicates of blood from a few donors. Repertoires were generated with immunoSEQ multiplex PCR, while TCRdb's copy carries only in-frame clones and drops some. Of 10,000 to 15,000 clones listed, around 93% are singletons. The sequencing input was PBMCs. The source is a human donor in good health. CDR3s include the opening cysteine and the closing phenylalanine or tryptophan. Fields, in order: J gene, V gene, D gene, clone size, CDR3 protein, CDR3 DNA. A D gene is named only where the DNA matches it firmly. Not every row has a clone size; where given, it reads once, few, many or a size class.

j_gene: TRBJ2-1; v_gene: TRBV5-1; d_gene: TRBD2; abundance: NA; CDR3aa: CASSLEGLSHYNEQFF; CDR3nt: TGCGCCAGCAGCTTGGAGGGACTATCTCACTACAATGAGCAGTTCTTC
j_gene: TRBJ2-3; v_gene: TRBV5-1; d_gene: NA; abundance: NA; CDR3aa: CASSPVTGSTDTQYF; CDR3nt: TGCGCCAGCAGCCCCGTCACGGGAAGCACAGATACGCAGTATTTT
j_gene: TRBJ1-2; v_gene: TRBV29-1; d_gene: TRBD1; abundance: once; CDR3aa: CSVVEGASGYTF; CDR3nt: TGCAGCGTTGTAGAGGGGGCCTCTGGCTACACCTTC
j_gene: TRBJ2-7; v_gene: TRBV9; d_gene: TRBD2; abundance: NA; CDR3aa: CASSVGGGSFFYEQYF; CDR3nt: TGTGCCAGCAGCGTAGGGGGAGGGAGTTTCTTCTACGAGCAGTACTTC
j_gene: TRBJ2-1; v_gene: TRBV9; d_gene: TRBD1; abundance: NA; CDR3aa: CASSAGGTGALSYNEQFF; CDR3nt: TGTGCCAGCAGCGCAGGGGGGACAGGGGCCCTCTCCTACAATGAGCAGTTCTTC
j_gene: TRBJ2-1; v_gene: TRBV5-1; d_gene: TRBD1; abundance: few; CDR3aa: CASTPTGGHNEQFF; CDR3nt: TGCGCCAGCACCCCGACAGGGGGCCACAATGAGCAGTTCTTC
j_gene: TRBJ2-2; v_gene: TRBV30; d_gene: TRBD2; abundance: NA; CDR3aa: CAWSSGLAAGELFF; CDR3nt: TGTGCCTGGAGTTCCGGGCTAGCGGCCGGGGAGCTGTTTTTT
j_gene: TRBJ2-7; v_gene: TRBV13; d_gene: NA; abundance: once; CDR3aa: CASSPGRRYEQYF; CDR3nt: TGTGCCAGCAGCCCCGGGCGGAGGTACGAGCAGTACTTC
j_gene: TRBJ2-1; v_gene: TRBV9; d_gene: TRBD2; abundance: NA; CDR3aa: CASSVEPLGLAGVSIYNEQFF; CDR3nt: TGTGCCAGCAGCGTAGAGCCCCTGGGACTAGCGGGCGTCTCCATTTACAATGAGCAGTTCTTC
j_gene: TRBJ2-5; v_gene: TRBV2; d_gene: NA; abundance: NA; CDR3aa: CASSDRVNGETQYF; CDR3nt: TGTGCCAGCAGTGACAGGGTGAATGGAGAGACCCAGTACTTC
j_gene: TRBJ2-7; v_gene: TRBV4-1; d_gene: TRBD2; abundance: NA; CDR3aa: CASSHLAGGAYEQYF; CDR3nt: TGCGCCAGCAGCCATCTAGCGGGAGGAGCCTACGAGCAGTACTTC
j_gene: TRBJ2-2; v_gene: TRBV5-1; d_gene: TRBD2; abundance: NA; CDR3aa: CASSGTSGGTGELFF; CDR3nt: TGCGCCAGCAGTGGGACTAGCGGGGGGACCGGGGAGCTGTTTTTT
j_gene: TRBJ2-1; v_gene: TRBV11-2; d_gene: NA; abundance: NA; CDR3aa: CASSLALFNEQFF; CDR3nt: TGTGCCAGCAGCTTAGCCCTTTTTAATGAGCAGTTCTTC
j_gene: TRBJ1-1; v_gene: TRBV2; d_gene: NA; abundance: NA; CDR3aa: CASSRDTGEAFF; CDR3nt: TGTGCCAGCAGCCGGGACACTGGTGAAGCTTTCTTT
j_gene: TRBJ2-7; v_gene: TRBV7-9; d_gene: NA; abundance: NA; CDR3aa: CASSLVAGERPYEQYF; CDR3nt: TGTGCCAGCAGCTTAGTAGCAGGGGAAAGGCCCTACGAGCAGTACTTC
j_gene: TRBJ1-4; v_gene: TRBV11-2; d_gene: NA; abundance: NA; CDR3aa: CASSFLEDEKLFF; CDR3nt: TGTGCCAGCAGCTTTTTGGAGGACGAAAAACTGTTTTTT
j_gene: TRBJ2-3; v_gene: TRBV6-6; d_gene: NA; abundance: NA; CDR3aa: CASSYSMRGDTQYF; CDR3nt: TGTGCCAGCAGTTACTCGATGCGTGGAGATACGCAGTATTTT
j_gene: TRBJ2-2; v_gene: TRBV5-1; d_gene: TRBD1; abundance: NA; CDR3aa: CASSRGQGAYTGELFF; CDR3nt: TGCGCCAGCAGCCGGGGACAGGGGGCTTACACCGGGGAGCTGTTTTTT
j_gene: TRBJ2-5; v_gene: TRBV27; d_gene: NA; abundance: NA; CDR3aa: CASSGMGLETQYF; CDR3nt: TGTGCCAGCAGCGGAATGGGCCTGGAGACCCAGTACTTC
j_gene: TRBJ1-2; v_gene: TRBV30; d_gene: NA; abundance: NA; CDR3aa: CAWSVPQAYGYTF; CDR3nt: TGTGCCTGGAGTGTACCGCAGGCCTATGGCTACACCTTC
j_gene: TRBJ1-2; v_gene: TRBV2; d_gene: TRBD1; abundance: few; CDR3aa: CASIQGAIYGYTF; CDR3nt: TGTGCCAGCATCCAGGGGGCTATCTATGGCTACACCTTC
j_gene: TRBJ2-7; v_gene: TRBV7-2; d_gene: NA; abundance: NA; CDR3aa: CASSLRVGASGEQYF; CDR3nt: TGTGCCAGCAGCTTAAGGGTGGGGGCCTCCGGGGAGCAGTACTTC
j_gene: TRBJ2-7; v_gene: TRBV25-1; d_gene: TRBD1; abundance: NA; CDR3aa: CASSAGQGTDEQYF; CDR3nt: TGTGCCAGCAGTGCGGGACAGGGGACGGACGAGCAGTACTTC
j_gene: TRBJ2-2; v_gene: TRBV5-1; d_gene: NA; abundance: NA; CDR3aa: CASSLIAGNTGELFF; CDR3nt: TGCGCCAGCAGCTTGATAGCAGGGAATACCGGGGAGCTGTTTTTT
j_gene: TRBJ2-4; v_gene: TRBV4-1; d_gene: TRBD2; abundance: NA; CDR3aa: CASSQESLAGERGVQYF; CDR3nt: TGCGCCAGCAGCCAAGAATCCCTAGCGGGAGAGCGGGGGGTTCAGTACTTC
j_gene: TRBJ2-7; v_gene: TRBV30; d_gene: NA; abundance: NA; CDR3aa: CAWSDSPYSYEQYF; CDR3nt: TGTGCCTGGAGTGACAGTCCATACTCCTACGAGCAGTACTTC
j_gene: TRBJ2-1; v_gene: TRBV9; d_gene: TRBD1; abundance: once; CDR3aa: CASSPWTGYNEQFF; CDR3nt: TGTGCCAGCAGCCCCTGGACAGGGTACAATGAGCAGTTCTTC
j_gene: TRBJ2-7; v_gene: TRBV5-1; d_gene: TRBD2; abundance: NA; CDR3aa: CASSLGGGGYEQYF; CDR3nt: TGCGCCAGCAGCTTGGGGGGGGGTGGCTACGAGCAGTACTTC
j_gene: TRBJ1-1; v_gene: TRBV18; d_gene: NA; abundance: NA; CDR3aa: CASSPGVGRANTEAFF; CDR3nt: TGTGCCAGCTCACCCGGGGTTGGTCGGGCGAACACTGAAGCTTTCTTT
j_gene: TRBJ2-1; v_gene: TRBV27; d_gene: TRBD2; abundance: once; CDR3aa: CASSPGTSGSNEQFF; CDR3nt: TGTGCCAGCAGTCCCGGGACTAGCGGGAGCAATGAGCAGTTCTTC
j_gene: TRBJ1-1; v_gene: TRBV30; d_gene: NA; abundance: few; CDR3aa: CAWSLTGNTEAFF; CDR3nt: TGTGCCTGGAGTCTGACAGGGAACACTGAAGCTTTCTTT